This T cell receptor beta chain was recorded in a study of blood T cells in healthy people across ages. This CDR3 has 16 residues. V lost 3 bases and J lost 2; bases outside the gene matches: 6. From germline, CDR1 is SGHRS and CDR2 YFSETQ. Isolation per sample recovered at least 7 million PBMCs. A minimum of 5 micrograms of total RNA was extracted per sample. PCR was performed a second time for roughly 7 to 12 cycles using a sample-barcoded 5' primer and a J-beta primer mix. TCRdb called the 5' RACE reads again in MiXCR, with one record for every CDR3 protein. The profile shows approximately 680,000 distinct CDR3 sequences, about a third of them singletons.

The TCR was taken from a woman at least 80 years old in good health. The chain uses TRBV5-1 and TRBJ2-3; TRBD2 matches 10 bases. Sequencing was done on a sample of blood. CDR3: CASSSEAGGPTDTQYF. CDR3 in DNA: TGCGCCAGCAGCTCAGAAGCGGGGGGGCCCACAGATACGCAGTATTTT.